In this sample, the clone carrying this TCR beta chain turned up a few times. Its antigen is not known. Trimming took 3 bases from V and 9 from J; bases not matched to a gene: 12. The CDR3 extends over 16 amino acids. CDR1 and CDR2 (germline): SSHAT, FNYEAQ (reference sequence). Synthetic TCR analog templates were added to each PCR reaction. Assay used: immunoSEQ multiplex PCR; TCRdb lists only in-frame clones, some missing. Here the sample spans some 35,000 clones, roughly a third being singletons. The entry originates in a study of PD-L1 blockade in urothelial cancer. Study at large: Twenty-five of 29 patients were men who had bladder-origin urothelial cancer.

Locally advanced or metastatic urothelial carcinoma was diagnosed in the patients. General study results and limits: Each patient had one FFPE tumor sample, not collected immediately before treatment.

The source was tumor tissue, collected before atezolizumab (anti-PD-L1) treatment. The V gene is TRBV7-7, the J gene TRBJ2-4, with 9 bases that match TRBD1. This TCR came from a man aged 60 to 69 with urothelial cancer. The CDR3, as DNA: TGTGCCAGCAGCTTGATTGCGGGACAGGGCGGGGGCATTCAGTACTTC. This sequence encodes CASSLIAGQGGGIQYF.